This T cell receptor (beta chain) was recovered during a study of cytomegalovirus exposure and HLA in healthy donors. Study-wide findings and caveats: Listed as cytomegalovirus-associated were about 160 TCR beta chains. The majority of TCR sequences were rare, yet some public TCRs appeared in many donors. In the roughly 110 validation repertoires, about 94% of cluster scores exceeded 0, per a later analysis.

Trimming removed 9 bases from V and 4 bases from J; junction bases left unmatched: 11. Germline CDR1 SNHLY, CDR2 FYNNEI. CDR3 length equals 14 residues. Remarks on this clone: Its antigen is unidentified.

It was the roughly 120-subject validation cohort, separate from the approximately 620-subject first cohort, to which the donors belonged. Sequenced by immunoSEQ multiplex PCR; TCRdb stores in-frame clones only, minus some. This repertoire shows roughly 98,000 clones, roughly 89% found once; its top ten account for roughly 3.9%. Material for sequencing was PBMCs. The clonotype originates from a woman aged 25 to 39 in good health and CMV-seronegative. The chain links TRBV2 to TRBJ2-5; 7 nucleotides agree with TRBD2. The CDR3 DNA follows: TGTGCCAGTCAACGGCGGGAGAGATCAGAGACCCAGTACTTC. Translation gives CASQRRERSETQYF.